This T cell receptor (beta chain) derives from a study of T cell responses to AZD1222 COVID-19 vaccine. Overall study findings and caveats: Only a handful of people who got AZD1222 tested seropositive at baseline. Without day 14 samples, only post-peak T cell repertoires were studied.

The V and J ends lost 6 bases and 0 bases, in that order; junction bases with no gene match: 4. CDR3 length: 15 residues. Germline CDR1 SGHDN, CDR2 FVKESK. In regard to this clone: Its antigen remains unknown.

The data were produced by immunoSEQ multiplex PCR, yet TCRdb's version contains in-frame clones alone and is incomplete. This table holds 150,000 to 250,000 clones, over 85% found once. The source is an adult who received the AZD1222 COVID-19 vaccine. The source was peripheral blood, collected 28 days after the second AZD1222 dose. V gene TRBV14 combines with J gene TRBJ2-1, with TRBD2 identical over 8 bases. CDR3 in amino acids: CASRSTSGSYNEQFF. CDR3 coding DNA: TGTGCCAGCAGGTCTACTAGCGGCTCCTACAATGAGCAGTTCTTC. Full variable domain (rest looked up from reference TRBV14 and TRBJ2-1): EAGVTQFPSHSVIEKGQTVTLRCDPISGHDNLYWYRRVMGKEIKFLLHFVKESKQDESGMPNNRFLAERTGGTYSTLKVQPAELEDSGVYFCASRSTSGSYNEQFFGPGTRLTVL.